This TCR beta chain derives from a study of OX40 agonist ivuxolimab in advanced cancers. Across the study: From roughly 20 to 85 years was the age range, with a mean of around 54 years, and over 80% were male. Partial responses were achieved by three patients, one with hepatocellular carcinoma and two with cutaneous melanoma.

The CDR3 has 15 residues. V lost 3 bases and J lost 3; bases outside the gene matches: 6. Germline V gene lookup returns CDR1 MGHRA and CDR2 YSYEKL. Generated by immunoSEQ multiplex PCR, the TCRdb table keeps only in-frame clones and is missing some. The sample shows 50,000 or so clones, about 89% of them seen only once. Systemic immunosuppression or autoimmune disease history was grounds to exclude patients. The sequencing here drew on CD4+ or CD8+ T cells sorted from blood, taken in a trial of the OX40 agonist ivuxolimab. This rearrangement joins TRBV4-1 to TRBJ2-7; TRBD1 matches 9 bases. The TCR sequence derives from an adult with an advanced solid tumor such as melanoma, head and neck, liver or kidney cancer. The CDR3: CASSHDPGQGYEQYF. The CDR3 DNA follows: TGCGCCAGCAGCCACGACCCGGGACAGGGCTACGAGCAGTACTTC.